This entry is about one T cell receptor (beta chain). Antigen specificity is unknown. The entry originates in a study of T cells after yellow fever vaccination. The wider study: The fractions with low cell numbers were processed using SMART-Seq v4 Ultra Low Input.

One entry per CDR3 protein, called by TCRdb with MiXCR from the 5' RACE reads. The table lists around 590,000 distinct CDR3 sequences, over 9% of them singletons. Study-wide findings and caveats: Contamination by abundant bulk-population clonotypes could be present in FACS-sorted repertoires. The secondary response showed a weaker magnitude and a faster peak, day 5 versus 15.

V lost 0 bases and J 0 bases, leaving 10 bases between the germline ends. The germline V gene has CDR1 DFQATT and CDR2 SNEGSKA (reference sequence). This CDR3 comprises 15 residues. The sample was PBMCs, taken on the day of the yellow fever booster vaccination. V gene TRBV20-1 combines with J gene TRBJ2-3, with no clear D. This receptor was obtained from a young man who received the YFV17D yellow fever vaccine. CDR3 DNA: TGCAGTGCTAGAGATCGAGTCTTAAGCACAGATACGCAGTATTTT. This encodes CSARDRVLSTDTQYF.